This T cell receptor beta chain was obtained from a study of human T cells and chemical hapten exposure. Study-level background: Patch tests put 0.01% DPC on the upper back, read at 6 days. Notes on the study in general: Alopecia in the donors means their immune response may deviate from healthy people's. Expanded TCRs produced significantly more large CDR3 similarity clusters than controls did.

V shed 5 bases, J shed 11 bases, and the junction held 11 bases outside the gene matches. The CDR3 consists of 15 residues. CDR1 and CDR2 (germline): SGHAT, FQNNGV. With regard to this clonotype: The antigen is undetermined.

MiXCR, applied by TCRdb to the RACE reads, yields one record per CDR3 protein. The sample shows roughly 100,000 distinct CDR3 sequences, less than 14% of them seen only once. The sample's time point: pre-sensitization, week 0. This sample's treatment: therapeutic diphenylcyclopropenone sensitization with weekly scalp DPC. Sample: whole blood, taken in connection with sensitization to the hapten diphenylcyclopropenone (DPC). This receptor was obtained from a woman between 55 and 75 years old with alopecia areata. Some clones in this sample may be carry-over from other donors' samples. The chain combines TRBV11-2 with TRBJ2-1; the match to TRBD2 covers 11 bases. The CDR3 DNA reads as TGTGCCAGCAGCCCGACTAGCGGGGCAGCTACAAAGCAGTTCTTC. Amino acids: CASSPTSGAATKQFF.